Following are 12 T cell receptor beta chains from one sample sequenced in a study of T cell responses to AZD1222 COVID-19 vaccine. Some clones are missing from TCRdb's copy, which holds only in-frame ones; the method was immunoSEQ multiplex PCR. The table has 110,000 to 150,000 clones, about 88% seen once. The source material was peripheral blood, sampled on day 0 of AZD1222 vaccination. The receptors were sampled from an adult in good health.

CDR3 region: CASSLSELVGWEQYF. The CDR3, as DNA: TGTGCCAGCAGTTTATCGGAGCTAGTTGGTTGGGAGCAGTACTTC. The chain recombines TRBV27 with TRBJ2-7; D gene uncertain. There are 15 residues in the CDR3. V lost 0 bases, J lost 7 bases, and 16 bases lay in between. CDR1 MNHEY and CDR2 SMNVEV come from the germline V gene (reference sequence).

The gene calls are TRBV28 and TRBJ2-3; 8 positions agree with TRBD1. Germline CDR1 reads MDHEN; CDR2 reads SYDVKM. V lost 2 bases to trimming and J lost 8 bases; unmatched junction nucleotides: 6. The CDR3 is 14 residues long. CDR3 region: CASSLRTGLSTQYF. Written as DNA, the CDR3 is TGTGCCAGCAGTTTAAGGACAGGGCTTTCTACGCAGTATTTT.

This clone was observed a single time. The rearrangement links TRBV6-2 or TRBV6-3 to TRBJ2-2, with TRBD1 matching 9 bases. The CDR3 loop spans 15 amino acids. Germline values: CDR1 MNHEY, CDR2 SVGEGT. With 6 bases clipped from V and 4 bases from J, the junction kept 6 bases outside the gene matches. The CDR3 is CASSLGQGITGELFF. The CDR3 DNA reads as TGTGCCAGCAGCCTGGGACAGGGCATCACCGGGGAGCTGTTTTTT.

This clone was recorded only once. The chain has TRBV6-5 and TRBJ1-5; perhaps TRBD1 as D (5 bases). This CDR3 region has 15 residues. The germline CDR1 and CDR2 sequences are MNHEY and SVGAGI. Deletions cut 6 bases from V and 9 bases from J, with 21 bases between. CDR3 bases: TGTGCCAGCAGCACGCAGCTCGGGACCACAGGGCCCCAGCATTTT. This encodes CASSTQLGTTGPQHF.

The rearrangement links TRBV20-1 to TRBJ1-2; D not certain. The CDR3 consists of 10 residues. CDR1 is DFQATT, CDR2 SNEGSKA, per germline (reference sequence). V shed 5 bases and J shed 6 bases, with 7 bases lying between them. The CDR3 here is CSAPKDGYTF. CDR3 in DNA: TGCAGTGCTCCCAAGGATGGCTACACCTTC.

The rearrangement uses TRBV14 and TRBJ2-1; 9 nucleotides agree with TRBD1. This CDR3 has 15 amino acids. V lost 4 bases to trimming and J lost 4 bases; unmatched junction nucleotides: 5. CDR1 is SGHDN, CDR2 FVKESK, per germline. Written as DNA, the CDR3 is TGTGCCAGCAGCCTACTTGGGACAGGGTACAATGAGCAGTTCTTC. Its protein is CASSLLGTGYNEQFF.

The chain is built from TRBV5-1 and TRBJ2-5; 10 nucleotides match TRBD2. The CDR3 length is 16 residues. The junction had 11 bases not matched to a gene; V was cut back by 4 bases and J by 5 bases. Germline V gives CDR1 SGHRS, CDR2 YFSETQ. This chain's CDR3 is CASSRGLAGAQETQYF. The CDR3 DNA follows: TGCGCCAGCAGCCGGGGGCTAGCGGGGGCTCAGGAGACCCAGTACTTC.

The J gene is TRBJ1-2, the V gene TRBV13; 10 bases map to TRBD1. Germline values: CDR1 PRHDT, CDR2 FYEKMQ (reference sequence). The CDR3 has 14 residues. With V trimmed by 2 bases and J by 4 bases, 1 base remained unmatched. The CDR3 spells CASSLWTGGYGYTF. The CDR3 region has the DNA TGTGCCAGCAGCTTATGGACAGGGGGCTATGGCTACACCTTC. Variable domain in full (rest from reference TRBV13 and TRBJ1-2): AAGVIQSPRHLIKEKRETATLKCYPIPRHDTVYWYQQGPGQDPQFLISFYEKMQSDKGSIPDRFSAQQFSDYHSELNMSSLELGDSALYFCASSLWTGGYGYTFGSGTRLTVV.

This clone came up once. The V and J genes are TRBV6-1 and TRBJ1-5; no clear D. Germline CDR1 reads MNHNS; CDR2 reads SASEGT. The CDR3 extends over 14 amino acids. V was shortened by 2 bases and J by 4 bases, with 9 bases between the two germline ends. The CDR3 protein is CASSEIQVNQPQHF. The CDR3 DNA is TGTGCCAGCAGTGAAATACAAGTTAATCAGCCCCAGCATTTT.

The V call is TRBV5-5, the J call TRBJ1-1; D is ambiguous. CDR1 is SGHKS and CDR2 is YYEKEE in the germline V gene (reference sequence). The CDR3 totals 15 residues. V was cut by 2 bases and J by 0 bases, with 11 bases left in between. The CDR3 coding sequence is TGTGCCAGCAGCTTCGAGGGCAGGATGAACACTGAAGCTTTCTTT. Its translation is CASSFEGRMNTEAFF.

This clone has just one count. V and J are TRBV6-1 and TRBJ2-7; D gene uncertain. Germline V CDR1 and CDR2: MNHNS, SASEGT. Between the trimmed V and J ends, which lost 0 bases and 2 bases, there was a span of 17 bases. The CDR3 sequence is 17 residues long. The CDR3 DNA reads as TGTGCCAGCAGTGAAGCCCCCATTAACAGCCTACCCTACGAGCAGTACTTC. Translating it yields CASSEAPINSLPYEQYF.

The chain has TRBV5-6 and TRBJ1-1; D call uncertain. Germline CDR1 and CDR2: SGHDT and YYEEEE. This CDR3 contains 13 residues. Trimming took 0 bases from V and 4 from J, leaving 7 bases between them. The CDR3 reads CASSLGVGTEAFF. Here the CDR3 DNA reads TGTGCCAGCAGCTTGGGAGTGGGCACTGAAGCTTTCTTT.